This record looks at one TCR beta chain sequence and its context. V shed 3 bases, J shed 8 bases, and the junction held 9 bases outside the gene matches. This CDR3 has 16 amino acids. CDR1 and CDR2 (germline): KGHDR, SFDVKD. Per the authors' pipeline: Estimation of nucleated cell counts relied on the amplification of reference gene primers. Sequencing was performed with immunoSEQ multiplex PCR; in TCRdb, only in-frame clones are kept and a portion is missing. V and J calls and clone size are given by that table; D and trimming were obtained from the DNA. Counted here are under 200,000 clones, over 75% occurring once; the ten biggest clones make up around 2.8%. The source of the sample is a study of blood T cell repertoires in COVID-19. Study overall: Samples taken during acute and convalescent COVID-19 were collected in the United States, Italy and Spain. T cells, B-cell-depleted T cells, or PBMCs provided the cDNA or gDNA that served as material.

The sample comprised peripheral blood. V and J are TRBV24-1 and TRBJ2-1, with 10 nucleotides matching TRBD2. The TCR comes from an older man with acute or convalescent COVID-19. For the CDR3, the DNA is TGTGCCACCAGTGATCACCTAGCGGGAGATGTCTATGAGCAGTTCTTC. Protein sequence: CATSDHLAGDVYEQFF.